The 11 T cell receptor beta chains listed next were all sequenced from one sample in a study of cytomegalovirus exposure and HLA in healthy donors. Amplification used 60 Vbeta primers and 13 Jbeta primers. The table came from immunoSEQ multiplex PCR; TCRdb's copy has only in-frame clones and leaves some out. The table shows some 64,000 clones, with 70% to 90% occurring only once. Input material: PBMCs. These receptors were collected from a man aged 25-45 years in good health and CMV-seropositive.

This clone was counted once. The chain couples TRBV12-5 to TRBJ1-1; D perhaps matches TRBD1 (6 bases). CDR3 length: 19 amino acids. Germline-derived CDR1 and CDR2 are LGHNT and FRNRAP. Trimming left V 0 bases short and J 1 base short, with 21 bases between. CDR3 DNA sequence: TGTGCTAGTGGTTTGGTCCTCTCTGGGGGCATCGGACGGAACACTGAAGCTTTCTTT. Its protein is CASGLVLSGGIGRNTEAFF.

The J gene is TRBJ2-1, the V gene TRBV28; possibly TRBD2 for D (5 bases). Per the germline V gene, CDR1 is MDHEN and CDR2 is SYDVKM. The CDR3 spans 13 residues. The V and J ends lost 6 bases and 5 bases respectively, with 11 bases between them. CDR3 residues: CASRGSGNNEQFF. The DNA for the CDR3 is TGTGCCAGCAGGGGGTCGGGGAACAATGAGCAGTTCTTC.

This chain uses TRBV29-1 with TRBJ2-3; D uncertain. V was pared by 6 bases and J by 2 bases, with 12 bases between. Germline loops: CDR1 SQVTM, CDR2 ANQGSEA. The CDR3 sequence is 13 residues long. Here the CDR3 reads CSVLVTATDTQYF. The CDR3 DNA reads TGCAGCGTCCTCGTAACAGCCACAGATACGCAGTATTTT.

This chain joins TRBV19 and TRBJ2-5, with D possibly matching TRBD2 (6 bases). There are 14 residues in the CDR3. CDR1 is LNHDA and CDR2 is SQIVND in the germline V gene (reference sequence). Trimming stripped 5 bases from V and 3 bases from J, with 13 bases between. The CDR3 DNA reads as TGTGCCAGTAGTGGGGCTAGCGAGAAAGAGACCCAGTACTTC. It codes for CASSGASEKETQYF.

V usage is TRBV2 and J usage is TRBJ2-7, with D possibly being TRBD1 (6 bases). V shed 6 bases and J shed 3 bases, with 15 bases lying between them. This CDR3 spans 14 amino acids. Germline values: CDR1 SNHLY, CDR2 FYNNEI. CDR3 nucleotides: TGTGCCAGCAGAGCCGACAGGTCAAACTACGAGCAGTACTTC. This encodes CASRADRSNYEQYF.

V and J are TRBV5-8 and TRBJ1-5; no clear D. V gave up 0 bases and J gave up 0 bases, with 7 bases separating them. Germline V lookup: CDR1 SGHTS, CDR2 YDEGEE. This CDR3 is 15 amino acids long. Here the CDR3 reads CASSLGESSNQPQHF. In nucleotides, the CDR3 is TGTGCCAGCAGCTTGGGGGAGTCTAGCAATCAGCCCCAGCATTTT.

The J gene is TRBJ1-2, the V gene TRBV25-1; TRBD1 matches at 11 bases. The CDR3 contains 17 residues. Losses at the gene ends were 6 bases for V and 4 bases for J; bases not matched to a gene: 13. CDR1 MGHDK and CDR2 SYGVNS come from the germline V gene. The CDR3 reads CASSRGGGQGEFYGYTF. CDR3 nucleotide sequence: TGTGCCAGCAGCCGGGGCGGGGGACAGGGGGAATTCTATGGCTACACCTTC.

V is TRBV5-4 and J is TRBJ1-5, with 10 bases lining up with TRBD1. Germline CDR1 and CDR2: SGHNT and YYREEE (reference sequence). Trimming took 5 bases from V and 2 from J; bases not matched to a gene: 4. This CDR3 is 15 amino acids long. As DNA, the CDR3 is TGTGCCAGCAGTATGACAGGGGGCGGCAATCAGCCCCAGCATTTT. It is translated as CASSMTGGGNQPQHF.

V and J are TRBV19 and TRBJ1-2; TRBD1 agrees at 9 bases. V lost 1 base, J lost 4 bases, and 4 bases stayed unmatched. In germline, CDR1 is LNHDA, CDR2 SQIVND (reference sequence). CDR3 size: 15 residues. The CDR3 DNA follows: TGTGCCAGTAGTATAGTGACAGGGGGAAGCTATGGCTACACCTTC. The encoded protein is CASSIVTGGSYGYTF.

A few counts support this clone. This sequence joins TRBV14 and TRBJ2-2; D gene ambiguous. CDR3 length: 12 residues. Germline CDR1 SGHDN, CDR2 FVKESK. V lost 3 bases and J lost 6, with 5 bases in between. CDR3 in amino acids: CASSQVAGELFF. The CDR3 DNA sequence: TGTGCCAGCAGCCAGGTAGCCGGGGAGCTGTTTTTT. The variable domain in full, with the rest retrieved from reference TRBV14 and TRBJ2-2, is EAGVTQFPSHSVIEKGQTVTLRCDPISGHDNLYWYRRVMGKEIKFLLHFVKESKQDESGMPNNRFLAERTGGTYSTLKVQPAELEDSGVYFCASSQVAGELFFGEGSRLTVL.

CDR3 sequence: CASAEMEQSSYNEQFF. CDR3 nucleotide sequence: TGCGCCAGCGCAGAAATGGAGCAGAGCTCCTACAATGAGCAGTTCTTC. The chain uses TRBV10-2 and TRBJ2-1; no firm D call. Trimming left V 8 bases short and J 0 bases short, with 17 bases between. This CDR3 has 16 amino acids. Germline-derived CDR1 and CDR2 are WSHSY and SAAADI.